This entry features one T cell receptor (beta chain) sequence. The data derive from a study of T cells after somatic rescue of genetic block. The method was immunoSEQ multiplex PCR; TCRdb's version includes in-frame clones alone and lacks a portion of them. The profile shows under 150,000 clones, approximately 90% of them singletons. Per the germline V gene, CDR1 is SNHLY and CDR2 is FYNNEI. The trim removed 7 bases at V and 7 bases at J, leaving 11 bases unmatched. The CDR3 length is 14 residues. The chain carries TRBV2 and TRBJ1-1; 8 nucleotides agree with TRBD1. Sequencing was performed on peripheral blood mononuclear cells (PBMCs). The TCR originated in a woman under 30. Here the CDR3 reads CASKGQGARGEAFF. The CDR3 DNA reads as TGTGCCAGCAAAGGGCAGGGGGCGAGGGGTGAAGCTTTCTTT.